This T cell receptor (beta chain) emerged from a study of identical twins. Study-level points and caveats: The analysis was cross-sectional rather than longitudinal within donors. Within monozygotic twins, out-of-frame TCR alpha sharing was underestimated by the models. Insertions were reduced in abundant cord blood beta clonotypes but not in memory repertoires.

The sample holds a few counts of this clonotype. Its antigen is unknown. Via MiXCR, TCRdb re-called the 5' RACE reads, giving one row per CDR3 protein. Of approximately 350,000 distinct CDR3 sequences in the sample, roughly an eighth are singletons; the top ten hold 6% to 9%. This same sample was also taken into another study, of yellow fever vaccine responses in identical twins. That work states: The T cell response to vaccination in identical twins was reportedly partly convergent and partly personalized.

The origin of this receptor is a young woman in good health. Sequenced sample: CD8+ T cells sorted from blood.

The CDR3 coding sequence is TGCAGCGTTGAGGGGGCGGGGAGTACCACGGGGGATACGCAGTATTTT. Translating gives CSVEGAGSTTGDTQYF. The chain combines TRBV29-1 with TRBJ2-3, with D tentatively TRBD1 or TRBD2 (6 bases each). V dropped 3 bases and J dropped 6 bases, with 22 bases sitting between them. Germline V CDR1 and CDR2: SQVTM, ANQGSEA. This CDR3 comprises 16 residues.